The clone carrying this T cell receptor (beta chain) was seen only a few times. Its antigen is unknown. This sample was taken from a study of T cells after yellow fever vaccination. TCRdb re-analysed the 5' RACE reads in MiXCR, keeping a single row per CDR3 protein. The sample contains nearly 550,000 distinct CDR3 sequences, approximately 21% of which appear only once. Study-level findings and limits: Among all clonotypes, a small share was observed in both CD4 and CD8 compartments. Any FACS-sorted repertoire could hold abundant clonotypes that contaminate it from the bulk population.

Sequenced here: PBMCs, sampled 15 days after the yellow fever booster vaccination. The origin of this receptor is a man between 25 and 39 years old who received the YFV17D yellow fever vaccine.

The CDR3 DNA is TGTGCCAGCAGTCGGAGCCACAGCACTGCAGATACGCAGTATTTT. Its protein is CASSRSHSTADTQYF. The rearrangement joins TRBV6-2 or TRBV6-3 to TRBJ2-3, with D unclear. The CDR3 spans 15 residues. The germline V and J ends were trimmed by 5 bases and 4 bases, with 16 bases remaining between them. Germline V lookup: CDR1 MNHEY, CDR2 SVGEGT.